The clone carrying this T cell receptor (beta chain) appeared many times. The antigen is unknown. According to the study, TCR beta libraries were built with iRepertoire HTBI primers and CDR3-region Arm-PCR. TCRdb reanalysed the multiplex PCR reads using MiXCR and keeps one entry per CDR3 protein. The sample holds about 440,000 distinct CDR3 sequences, about 15% seen once. V lost 3 bases and J lost 8, with 19 bases in between. The CDR3 has 16 amino acids. The sample originates from a study of regulatory T cells in long-lasting Graves disease. Background on the study: Antithyroid drugs had been taken by newly diagnosed Graves' patients for under 3 months. Study outcomes and limitations: Gene preferences differed: TRBV28, TRBJ1-2, TRBJ2-5 in persistent cases.

The time point denotes: newly diagnosed GD, antithyroid drugs for less than 3 months. The TCR library used RNA extracted from PBMCs. The data were also submitted as part of a second study, on T cells in Graves' hyperthyroidism and ophthalmopathy. That study adds: Not enrolled were patients with uncontrolled infection, other autoimmune disease, pregnancy or lactation. The HTBI primer set served for first-round RT-PCR of the TCR CDR3.

This receptor was obtained from a woman in her thirties with Graves disease. The sample consisted of peripheral blood mononuclear cells (PBMCs), taken at new diagnosis, from a patient treated with antithyroid drugs. This rearrangement joins TRBV12-3 or TRBV12-4 to TRBJ1-4; D unclear. CDR3 amino acids: CASSLARPDGLEKLFF. For the CDR3, the DNA is TGTGCCAGCAGTTTGGCCCGCCCGGACGGCCTAGAAAAACTGTTTTTT.